The entry that follows covers one T cell receptor (beta chain) sequence. This same CDR3 is encoded by further DNA sequences in the sample. Clones were read by immunoSEQ multiplex PCR, and TCRdb kept only the in-frame ones, dropping some. The profile shows around 1.5 million clones, 95% to 99% of them singletons. The sample originates from a study of shared clonotypes between healthy human individuals. The CDR3 runs to 11 residues. Between the trimmed V and J ends, which lost 2 bases and 5 bases, there was a span of 3 bases. Germline CDR1 is KGHSH and CDR2 is LQKENI. The chain has TRBV18 and TRBJ2-5; D remains ambiguous. The receptor's source is a man aged 30 to 45 in good health. The sequenced sample consisted of naive CD4+ T cells sorted from blood. Subset denoted: CD45RA+ positively selected. CDR3 nucleotide sequence: TGTGCCAGCTCACCAGGCGAGACCCAGTACTTC. This sequence encodes CASSPGETQYF. Looking up the rest from reference TRBV18 and TRBJ2-5 gives the full variable domain: NAGVMQNPRHLVRRRGQEARLRCSPMKGHSHVYWYRQLPEEGLKFMVYLQKENIIDESGMPKERFSAEFPKEGPSILRIQQVVRGDSAAYFCASSPGETQYFGPGTRLLVL.